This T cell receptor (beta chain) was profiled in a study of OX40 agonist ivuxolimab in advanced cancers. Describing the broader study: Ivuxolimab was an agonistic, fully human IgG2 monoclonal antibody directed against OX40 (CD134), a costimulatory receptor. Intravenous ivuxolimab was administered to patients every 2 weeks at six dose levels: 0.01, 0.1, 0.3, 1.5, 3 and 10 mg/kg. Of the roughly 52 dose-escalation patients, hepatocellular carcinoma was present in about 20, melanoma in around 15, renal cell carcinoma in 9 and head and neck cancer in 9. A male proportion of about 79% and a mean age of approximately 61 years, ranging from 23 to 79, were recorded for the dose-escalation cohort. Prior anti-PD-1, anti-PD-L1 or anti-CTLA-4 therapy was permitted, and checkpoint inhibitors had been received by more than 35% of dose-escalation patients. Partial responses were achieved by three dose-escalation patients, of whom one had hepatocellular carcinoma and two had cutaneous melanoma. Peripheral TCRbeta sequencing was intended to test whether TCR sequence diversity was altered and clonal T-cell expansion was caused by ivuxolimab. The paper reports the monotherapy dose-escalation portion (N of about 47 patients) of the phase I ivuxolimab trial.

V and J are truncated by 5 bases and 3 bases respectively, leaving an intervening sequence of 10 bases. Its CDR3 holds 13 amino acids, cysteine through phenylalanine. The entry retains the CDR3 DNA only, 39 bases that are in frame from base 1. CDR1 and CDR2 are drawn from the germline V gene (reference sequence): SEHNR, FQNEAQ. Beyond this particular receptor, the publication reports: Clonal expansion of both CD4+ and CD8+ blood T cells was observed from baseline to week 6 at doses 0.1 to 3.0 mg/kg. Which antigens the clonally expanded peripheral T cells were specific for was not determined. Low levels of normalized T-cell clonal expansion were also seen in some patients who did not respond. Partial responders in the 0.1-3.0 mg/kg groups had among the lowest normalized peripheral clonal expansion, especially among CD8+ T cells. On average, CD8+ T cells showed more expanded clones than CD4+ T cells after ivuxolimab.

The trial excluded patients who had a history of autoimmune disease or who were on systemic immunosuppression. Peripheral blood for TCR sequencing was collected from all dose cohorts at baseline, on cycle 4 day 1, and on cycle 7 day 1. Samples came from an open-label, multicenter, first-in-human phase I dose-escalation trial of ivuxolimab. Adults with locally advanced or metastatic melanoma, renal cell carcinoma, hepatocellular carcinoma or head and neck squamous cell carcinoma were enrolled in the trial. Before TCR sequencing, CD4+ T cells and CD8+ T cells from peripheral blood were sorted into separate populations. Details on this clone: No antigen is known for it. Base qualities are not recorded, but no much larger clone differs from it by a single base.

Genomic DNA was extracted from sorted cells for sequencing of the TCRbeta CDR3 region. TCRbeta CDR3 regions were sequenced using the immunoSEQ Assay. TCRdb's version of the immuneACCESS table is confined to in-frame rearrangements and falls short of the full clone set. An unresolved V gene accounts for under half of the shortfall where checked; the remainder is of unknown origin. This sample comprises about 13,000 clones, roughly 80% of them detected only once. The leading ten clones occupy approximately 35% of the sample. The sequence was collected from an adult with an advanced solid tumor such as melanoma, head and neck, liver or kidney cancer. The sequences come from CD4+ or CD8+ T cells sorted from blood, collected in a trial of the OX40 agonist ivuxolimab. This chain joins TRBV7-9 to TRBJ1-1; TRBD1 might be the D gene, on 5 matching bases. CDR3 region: CASSIQGDTEAFF. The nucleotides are TGTGCCAGCAGCATTCAGGGTGACACTGAAGCTTTCTTT. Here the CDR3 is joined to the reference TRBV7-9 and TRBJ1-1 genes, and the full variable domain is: DTGVSQNPRHKITKRGQNVTFRCDPISEHNRLYWYRQTLGQGPEFLTYFQNEAQLEKSRLLSDRFSAERPKGSFSTLEIQRTEQGDSAMYLCASSIQGDTEAFFGQGTRLTVV.